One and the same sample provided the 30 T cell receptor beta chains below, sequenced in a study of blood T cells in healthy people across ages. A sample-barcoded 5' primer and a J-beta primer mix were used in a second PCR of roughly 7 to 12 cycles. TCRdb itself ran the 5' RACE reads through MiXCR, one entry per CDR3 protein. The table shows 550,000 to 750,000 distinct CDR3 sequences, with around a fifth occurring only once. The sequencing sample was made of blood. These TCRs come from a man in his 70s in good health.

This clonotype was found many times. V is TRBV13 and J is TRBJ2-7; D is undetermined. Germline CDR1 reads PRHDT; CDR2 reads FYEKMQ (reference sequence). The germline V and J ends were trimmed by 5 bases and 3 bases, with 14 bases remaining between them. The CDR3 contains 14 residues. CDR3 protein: CASSPSLVRYEQYF. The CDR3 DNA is TGTGCCAGCAGCCCCTCGCTGGTACGCTACGAGCAGTACTTC.

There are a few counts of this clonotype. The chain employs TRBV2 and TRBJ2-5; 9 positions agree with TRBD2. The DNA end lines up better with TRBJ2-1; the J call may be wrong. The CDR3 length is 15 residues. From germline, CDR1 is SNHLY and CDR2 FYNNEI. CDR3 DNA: TGTGCCAGCAGTGAACGGCGTGCGGGAGGGGGTGAGCAGTTCTTC. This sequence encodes CASSERRAGGGEQFF.

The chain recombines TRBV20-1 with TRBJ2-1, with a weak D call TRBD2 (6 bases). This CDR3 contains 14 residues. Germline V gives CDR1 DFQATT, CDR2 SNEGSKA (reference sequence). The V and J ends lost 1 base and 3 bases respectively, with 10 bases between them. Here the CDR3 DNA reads TGCAGTGCTAGAGCGGGAGAGGACTACAATGAGCAGTTCTTC. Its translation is CSARAGEDYNEQFF.

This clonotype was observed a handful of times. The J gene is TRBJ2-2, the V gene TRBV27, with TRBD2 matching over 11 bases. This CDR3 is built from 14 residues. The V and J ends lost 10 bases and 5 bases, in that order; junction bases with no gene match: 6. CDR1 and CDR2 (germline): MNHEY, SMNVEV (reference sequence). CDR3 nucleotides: TGTGCCACAACAGGACTAGCGGGTACCGGGGAGCTGTTTTTT. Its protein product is CATTGLAGTGELFF.

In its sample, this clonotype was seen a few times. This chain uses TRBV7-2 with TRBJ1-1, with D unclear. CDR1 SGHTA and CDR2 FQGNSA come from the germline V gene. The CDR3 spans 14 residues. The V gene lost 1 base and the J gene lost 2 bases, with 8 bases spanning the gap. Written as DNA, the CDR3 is TGTGCCAGCAGCTTAGGTCCCACTAACACTGAAGCTTTCTTT. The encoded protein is CASSLGPTNTEAFF.

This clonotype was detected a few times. Here the CDR3 DNA reads TGTGCCAGCAGAACAGAACCCTACGAGCAGTACTTC. Translating it yields CASRTEPYEQYF. This chain uses TRBV6-2 or TRBV6-3 with TRBJ2-7; D unclear. Between the trimmed V and J ends, which lost 6 bases and 2 bases, there was a span of 8 bases. Looked up from germline, CDR1 is MNHEY and CDR2 is SVGEGT. This CDR3 spans 12 amino acids.

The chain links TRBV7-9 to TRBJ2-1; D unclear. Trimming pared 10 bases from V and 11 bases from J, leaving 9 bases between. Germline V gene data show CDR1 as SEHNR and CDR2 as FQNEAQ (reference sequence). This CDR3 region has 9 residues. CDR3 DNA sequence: TGTGCCACAGAGGATCAGCAGTTCTTC. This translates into CATEDQQFF.

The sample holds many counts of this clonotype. This CDR3 reads CSARVGQQETQYF. The CDR3 DNA reads TGCAGTGCTAGAGTGGGACAGCAAGAGACCCAGTACTTC. The rearrangement joins TRBV20-1 to TRBJ2-5, with 7 bases fitting TRBD1. Germline CDR1 DFQATT, CDR2 SNEGSKA (reference sequence). This CDR3 has 13 amino acids. V dropped 1 base and J dropped 2; count of bases not matched to a gene: 1.

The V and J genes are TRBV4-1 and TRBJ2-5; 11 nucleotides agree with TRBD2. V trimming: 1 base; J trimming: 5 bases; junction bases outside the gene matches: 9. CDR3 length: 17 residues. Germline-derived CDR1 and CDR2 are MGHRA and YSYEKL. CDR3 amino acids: CASSQGWTSGFRETQYF. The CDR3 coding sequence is TGCGCCAGCAGCCAAGGATGGACTAGCGGGTTTCGGGAGACCCAGTACTTC.

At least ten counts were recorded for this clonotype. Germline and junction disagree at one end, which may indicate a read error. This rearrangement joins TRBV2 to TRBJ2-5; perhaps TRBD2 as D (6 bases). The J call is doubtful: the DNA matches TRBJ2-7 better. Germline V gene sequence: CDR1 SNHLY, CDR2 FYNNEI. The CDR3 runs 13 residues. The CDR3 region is CASRRDGSYEQYF. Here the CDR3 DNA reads TGCGCCAGCAGGCGGGACGGGAGCTACGAGCAGTACTTC.

CDR3 sequence reads: CASSLPGAHTQYF. The CDR3 nucleotides are TGTGCCAGCAGCCTCCCTGGTGCCCATACGCAGTATTTT. The rearrangement uses TRBV7-3 and TRBJ2-3; D is undetermined. The V gene's germline CDR1 is SGHTA and CDR2 FQGTGA. The germline V and J ends were trimmed by 5 bases and 7 bases, with 13 bases remaining between them. The CDR3 covers 13 residues.

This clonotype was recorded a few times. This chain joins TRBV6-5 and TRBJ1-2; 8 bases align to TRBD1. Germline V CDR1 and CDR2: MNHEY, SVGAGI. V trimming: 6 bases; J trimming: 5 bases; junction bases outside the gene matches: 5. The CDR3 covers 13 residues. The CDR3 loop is CASRPGGEYGYTF. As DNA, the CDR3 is TGTGCCAGCAGACCAGGGGGCGAGTATGGCTACACCTTC.

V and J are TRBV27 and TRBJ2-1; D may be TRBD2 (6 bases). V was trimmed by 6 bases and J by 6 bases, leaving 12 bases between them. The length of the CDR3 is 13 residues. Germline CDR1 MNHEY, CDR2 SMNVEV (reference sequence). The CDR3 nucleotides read TGTGCCAGCAGGGTCCGGGACTTCAATGAGCAGTTCTTC. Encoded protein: CASRVRDFNEQFF.

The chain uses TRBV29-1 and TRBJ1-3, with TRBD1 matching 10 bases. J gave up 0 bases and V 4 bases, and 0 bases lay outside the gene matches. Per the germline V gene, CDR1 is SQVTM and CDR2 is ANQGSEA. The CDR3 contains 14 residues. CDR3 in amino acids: CSVGTGGSGNTIYF. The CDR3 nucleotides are TGCAGCGTTGGGACAGGGGGCTCTGGAAACACCATATATTTT.

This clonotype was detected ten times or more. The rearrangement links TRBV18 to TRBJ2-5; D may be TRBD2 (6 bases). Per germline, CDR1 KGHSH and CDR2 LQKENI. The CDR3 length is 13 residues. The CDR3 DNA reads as TGTGCTAGCAGCCCGGGGGACCAAGAGACCCAGTACTTC. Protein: CASSPGDQETQYF.

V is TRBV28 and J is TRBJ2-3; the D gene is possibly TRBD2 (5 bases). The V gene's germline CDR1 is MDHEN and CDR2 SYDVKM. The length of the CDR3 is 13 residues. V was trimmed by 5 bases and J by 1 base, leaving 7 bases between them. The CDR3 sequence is CASSISGTDTQYF. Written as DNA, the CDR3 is TGTGCCAGCAGTATTAGCGGCACAGATACGCAGTATTTT.

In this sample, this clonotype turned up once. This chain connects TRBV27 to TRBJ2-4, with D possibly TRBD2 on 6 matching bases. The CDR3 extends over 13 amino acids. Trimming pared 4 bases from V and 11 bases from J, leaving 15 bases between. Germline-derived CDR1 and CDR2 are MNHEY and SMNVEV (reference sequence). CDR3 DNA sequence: TGTGCCAGCAGTTCATGGGAGGAGGACCTTCAGTACTTC. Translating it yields CASSSWEEDLQYF.

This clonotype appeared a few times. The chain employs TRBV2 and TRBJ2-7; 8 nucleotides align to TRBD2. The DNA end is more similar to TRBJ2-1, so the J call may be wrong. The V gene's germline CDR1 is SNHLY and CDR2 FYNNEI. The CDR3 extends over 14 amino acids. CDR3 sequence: CASTNGRALDEQFF. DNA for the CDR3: TGTGCCAGCACAAACGGGAGGGCCCTCGATGAGCAGTTCTTC.

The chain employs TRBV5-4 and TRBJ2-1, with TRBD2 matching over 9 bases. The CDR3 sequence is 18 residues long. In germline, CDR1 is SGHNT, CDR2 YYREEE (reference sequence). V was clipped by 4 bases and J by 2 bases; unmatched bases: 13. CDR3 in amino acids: CASSPGTPLAGAYNEQFF. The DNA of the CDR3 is TGTGCCAGCAGCCCTGGAACGCCCTTAGCGGGAGCCTACAATGAGCAGTTCTTC.

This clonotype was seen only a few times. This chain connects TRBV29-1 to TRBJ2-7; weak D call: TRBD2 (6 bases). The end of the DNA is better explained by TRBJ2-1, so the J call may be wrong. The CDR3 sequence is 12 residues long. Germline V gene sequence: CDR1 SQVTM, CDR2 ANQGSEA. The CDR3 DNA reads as TGCAGCGCTGTGTGGGGGACTTATGAGCAGTTCTTC. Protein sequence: CSAVWGTYEQFF.

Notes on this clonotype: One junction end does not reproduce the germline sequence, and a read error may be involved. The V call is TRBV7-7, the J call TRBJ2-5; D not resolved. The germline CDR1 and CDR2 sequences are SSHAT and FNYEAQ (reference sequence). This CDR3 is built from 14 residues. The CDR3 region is CASSLVLGQETQYF. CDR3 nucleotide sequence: TGTGCTAGCAGCTTGGTTCTGGGGCAAGAGACCCAGTACTTC.

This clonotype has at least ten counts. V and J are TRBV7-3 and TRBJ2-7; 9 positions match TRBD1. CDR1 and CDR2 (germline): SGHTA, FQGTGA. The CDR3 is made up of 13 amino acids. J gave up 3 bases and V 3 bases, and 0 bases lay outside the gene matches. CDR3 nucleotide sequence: TGTGCCAGCAGCTTGGACAGGGGCTACGAGCAGTACTTC. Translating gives CASSLDRGYEQYF.

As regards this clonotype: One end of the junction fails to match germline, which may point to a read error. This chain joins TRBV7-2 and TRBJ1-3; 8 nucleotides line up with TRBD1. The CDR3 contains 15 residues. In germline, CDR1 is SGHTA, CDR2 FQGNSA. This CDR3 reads CASSLTGDWGTTIYF. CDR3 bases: TGTGCCAGCAGCTTGACAGGGGATTGGGGAACCACCATATATTTT.

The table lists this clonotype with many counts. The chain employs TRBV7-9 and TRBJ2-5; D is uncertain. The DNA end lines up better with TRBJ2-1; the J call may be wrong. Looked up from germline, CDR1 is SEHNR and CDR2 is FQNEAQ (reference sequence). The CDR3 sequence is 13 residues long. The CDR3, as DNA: TGTGCCAGCAGCTTTATTTCAGGCGGTGAGCAGTTCTTC. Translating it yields CASSFISGGEQFF.

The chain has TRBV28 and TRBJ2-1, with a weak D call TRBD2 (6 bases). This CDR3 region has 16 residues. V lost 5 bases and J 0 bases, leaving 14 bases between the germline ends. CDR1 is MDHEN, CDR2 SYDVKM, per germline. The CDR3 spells CASSILATSSYNEQFF. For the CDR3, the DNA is TGTGCCAGCAGTATCCTAGCGACAAGCTCCTACAATGAGCAGTTCTTC.

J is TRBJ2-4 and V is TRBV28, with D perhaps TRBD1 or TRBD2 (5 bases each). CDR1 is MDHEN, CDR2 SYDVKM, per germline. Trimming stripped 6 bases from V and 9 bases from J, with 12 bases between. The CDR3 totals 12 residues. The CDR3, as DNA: TGTGCCAGCAGCACCGAGGGGCTCATTCAGTACTTC. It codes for CASSTEGLIQYF.

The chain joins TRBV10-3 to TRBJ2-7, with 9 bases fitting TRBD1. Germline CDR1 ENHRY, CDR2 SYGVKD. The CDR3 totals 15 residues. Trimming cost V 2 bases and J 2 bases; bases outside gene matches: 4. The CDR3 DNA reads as TGTGCCATCAGTGAGGGGACAGGGAGACCCTACGAGCAGTACTTC. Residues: CAISEGTGRPYEQYF.

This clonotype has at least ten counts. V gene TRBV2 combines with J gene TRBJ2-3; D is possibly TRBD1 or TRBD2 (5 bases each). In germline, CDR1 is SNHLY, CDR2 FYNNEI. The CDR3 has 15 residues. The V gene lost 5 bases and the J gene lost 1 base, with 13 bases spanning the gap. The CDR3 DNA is TGTGCCAGCAGTCGTGGGGGAGAAGGCACAGATACGCAGTATTTT. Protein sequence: CASSRGGEGTDTQYF.

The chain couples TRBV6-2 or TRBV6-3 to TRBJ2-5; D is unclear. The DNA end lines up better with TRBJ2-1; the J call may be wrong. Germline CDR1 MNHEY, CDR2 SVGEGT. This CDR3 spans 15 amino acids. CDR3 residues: CASMRRRPPGDEQFF. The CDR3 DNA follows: TGTGCCAGCATGAGGAGACGGCCCCCTGGGGATGAGCAGTTCTTC.

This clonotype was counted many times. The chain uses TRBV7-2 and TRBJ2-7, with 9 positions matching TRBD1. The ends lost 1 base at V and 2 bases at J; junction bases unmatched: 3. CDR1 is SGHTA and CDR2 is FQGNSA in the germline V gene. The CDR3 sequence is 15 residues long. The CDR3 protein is CASSLEGQGPYEQYF. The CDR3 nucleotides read TGTGCCAGCAGCTTAGAGGGACAGGGCCCCTACGAGCAGTACTTC. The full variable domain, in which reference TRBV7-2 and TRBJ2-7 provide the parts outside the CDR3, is GAGVSQSPSNKVTEKGKDVELRCDPISGHTALYWYRQSLGQGLEFLIYFQGNSAPDKSGLPSDRFSAERTGGSVSTLTIQRTQQEDSAVYLCASSLEGQGPYEQYFGPGTRLTVT.